This T cell receptor (beta chain) is drawn from a study of blood T cells in healthy people across ages. Study information: Template switching caught about one barcoded beta molecule for each two T cells.

The CDR3 extends over 13 amino acids. Germline CDR1 reads SQVTM; CDR2 reads ANQGSEA. V lost 6 bases, J lost 4 bases, and 15 bases lay in between. This clonotype was observed once. Next came a second PCR, run for about 7 to 12 cycles, which used a sample-barcoded 5' primer along with a J-beta primer mix. TCRdb recomputed calls from the 5' RACE reads with MiXCR, one row per CDR3 protein. This sample has about 800,000 distinct CDR3 sequences, with 58% found just once. The sequencing sample was made of blood. The receptor's source is a man aged 25 to 40 in good health. This chain joins TRBV29-1 and TRBJ1-1; no reliable D call. As DNA, the CDR3 is TGCAGCGTGGGCCGAACGTGGAGCACTGAAGCTTTCTTT. It codes for CSVGRTWSTEAFF. The full variable domain, completed using reference TRBV29-1 and TRBJ1-1, is SAVISQKPSRDICQRGTSLTIQCQVDSQVTMMFWYRQQPGQSLTLIATANQGSEATYESGFVIDKFPISRPNLTFSTLTVSNMSPEDSSIYLCSVGRTWSTEAFFGQGTRLTVV.